Listed below are T cell receptor beta chains from one sample, sequenced in a study of CD4 T cells in relation to SARS-CoV-2 and coronaviruses. Their antigens are not known. Clones were sequenced by immunoSEQ multiplex PCR, and TCRdb holds only the in-frame ones, with some missing. The sample contains 43,000 or so clones, roughly 80% of which appear only once. The material sequenced was naive CD4+ T cells from PBMCs, cultured in vitro. The receptor source for this set is an adult with COVID-19. The CDR3 runs from the conserved cysteine through the conserved F or W. A D gene is named only where the DNA matches it firmly. Size values are once, few and many counts, or a class for expanded clones, and some rows have none.

length: 14; size: -; J: TRBJ2-5; V: TRBV5-8; D: TRBD2; DNA: TGTGCCAGCAGCTACGGCGGGGGGGAGAAGACCCAGTACTTC; CDR3: CASSYGGGEKTQYF
length: 15; size: -; J: TRBJ1-1; V: TRBV29-1; D: -; DNA: TGCAGCGTTGATTCTCCGGGGGTGGTGAACACTGAAGCTTTCTTT; CDR3: CSVDSPGVVNTEAFF
length: 17; size: -; J: TRBJ1-3; V: TRBV15; D: -; DNA: TGTGCCACCAGCAGATCATTGGGAGTGGGTGGAGGAAACACCATATATTTT; CDR3: CATSRSLGVGGGNTIYF
length: 13; size: -; J: TRBJ1-4; V: TRBV30; D: -; DNA: TGTGCCTGGAGTACGGGGGATCATGAAAAACTGTTTTTT; CDR3: CAWSTGDHEKLFF
length: 15; size: -; J: TRBJ2-2; V: TRBV30; D: -; DNA: TGTGCCTGGAGTATTCGCCCGGGGGACACCGGGGAGCTGTTTTTT; CDR3: CAWSIRPGDTGELFF
length: 15; size: -; J: TRBJ1-1; V: TRBV3-1/TRBV3-2; D: TRBD1; DNA: TGTGCCAGCAGCCGAGGACAGGTTGACAACACTGAAGCTTTCTTT; CDR3: CASSRGQVDNTEAFF
length: 11; size: -; J: TRBJ2-5; V: TRBV11-2; D: -; DNA: TGTGCCAGCAGCTTACGGGAGACCCAGTACTTC; CDR3: CASSLRETQYF
length: 14; size: -; J: TRBJ1-4; V: TRBV7-2; D: -; DNA: TGTGCCAGCAGCCGGGGGGCAACTAATGAAAAACTGTTTTTT; CDR3: CASSRGATNEKLFF
length: 17; size: -; J: TRBJ2-1; V: TRBV7-9; D: TRBD2; DNA: TGTGCCAGCAGCTTAGCAACGGGCGGGGGATCCTACAATGAGCAGTTCTTC; CDR3: CASSLATGGGSYNEQFF
length: 14; size: -; J: TRBJ1-2; V: TRBV10-3; D: TRBD1; DNA: TGTGCCATCAGATCCGGGACAGGGGTGGATGGCTACACCTTC; CDR3: CAIRSGTGVDGYTF
length: 15; size: few; J: TRBJ2-1; V: TRBV28; D: -; DNA: TGTGCCAGCACCGGAGGCCGGGACATCTACAATGAGCAGTTCTTC; CDR3: CASTGGRDIYNEQFF
length: 15; size: -; J: TRBJ2-5; V: TRBV11-3; D: TRBD1; DNA: TGTGCCAGCAGCGTCGGGACAGGAGAACAAGAGACCCAGTACTTC; CDR3: CASSVGTGEQETQYF
length: 14; size: -; J: TRBJ2-2; V: TRBV11-2; D: -; DNA: TGTGCCAGCAGCTTAGAACCTAACACCGGGGAGCTGTTTTTT; CDR3: CASSLEPNTGELFF
length: 15; size: few; J: TRBJ2-1; V: TRBV9; D: -; DNA: TGTGCCAGCAGCGTGGGGCCTAGCTACGGCAATGAGCAGTTCTTC; CDR3: CASSVGPSYGNEQFF
length: 16; size: few; J: TRBJ2-7; V: TRBV28; D: -; DNA: TGTGCCAGCAGTCCAGCATCCAGGGCGGGTGGGAACGAGCAGTACTTC; CDR3: CASSPASRAGGNEQYF
length: 14; size: -; J: TRBJ1-2; V: TRBV6-5; D: -; DNA: TGTGCCAGCAGTTACTCGATCGAGGGGAATGGCTACACCTTC; CDR3: CASSYSIEGNGYTF
length: 11; size: -; J: TRBJ2-5; V: TRBV20-1; D: -; DNA: TGCAGTGCCCGGACGGAAGAGACCCAGTACTTC; CDR3: CSARTEETQYF
length: 16; size: once; J: TRBJ2-1; V: TRBV7-9; D: -; DNA: TGTGCCAGCAGCTTGACTGGGGGCCAAAGGGAAGATGAGCAGTTCTTC; CDR3: CASSLTGGQREDEQFF
length: 15; size: -; J: TRBJ1-4; V: TRBV7-7; D: TRBD1; DNA: TGTGCCAGCAGCTTAGGTGGGACAGGGGCTGAAAAACTGTTTTTT; CDR3: CASSLGGTGAEKLFF
length: 15; size: -; J: TRBJ2-1; V: TRBV28; D: TRBD2; DNA: TGTGCCAGCAGTTTAAGCAGCGGGGGATACAATGAGCAGTTCTTC; CDR3: CASSLSSGGYNEQFF
length: 12; size: -; J: TRBJ2-7; V: TRBV6-1; D: -; DNA: TGTGCCAGCAGTGAAGCCTTCGGCGAGCAGTACTTC; CDR3: CASSEAFGEQYF
length: 15; size: -; J: TRBJ1-2; V: TRBV18; D: -; DNA: TGTGCCAGCTCACCACGAGTAGTCGGGGTTGGTGGCTACACCTTC; CDR3: CASSPRVVGVGGYTF
length: 11; size: -; J: TRBJ2-7; V: TRBV2; D: -; DNA: TGTGCCAGCAGCGTATCCGACGAGCAGTACTTC; CDR3: CASSVSDEQYF
length: 16; size: -; J: TRBJ2-7; V: TRBV28; D: -; DNA: TGTGCCAGCAGTCCTAACACAGGACCCCTACGGAGCGAGCAGTACTTC; CDR3: CASSPNTGPLRSEQYF
length: 16; size: -; J: TRBJ2-7; V: TRBV11-2; D: -; DNA: TGTGCCAGCAGCTTAGGGGCAGGGGCTGTATCCTACGAGCAGTACTTC; CDR3: CASSLGAGAVSYEQYF
length: 12; size: -; J: TRBJ2-3; V: TRBV19; D: -; DNA: TGTGCCAGTTCGGCTCTAGCGGATACGCAGTATTTT; CDR3: CASSALADTQYF
length: 12; size: -; J: TRBJ2-1; V: TRBV3-1/TRBV3-2; D: -; DNA: TGTGCCAGCAGCCAAGATTGGAATGAGCAGTTCTTC; CDR3: CASSQDWNEQFF
length: 14; size: once; J: TRBJ2-2; V: TRBV7-9; D: -; DNA: TGTGCCAGCAGCTTTTTTGGAAAAACCGGGGAGCTGTTTTTT; CDR3: CASSFFGKTGELFF
length: 13; size: few; J: TRBJ2-7; V: TRBV3-1/TRBV3-2; D: TRBD1; DNA: TGTGCCAGCAGCCTGGGGACAGTCTACGAGCAGTACTTC; CDR3: CASSLGTVYEQYF
length: 13; size: -; J: TRBJ2-7; V: TRBV6-5; D: -; DNA: TGTGCCAGCAGGGAGAATGGGCGCTACGAGCAGTACTTC; CDR3: CASRENGRYEQYF
length: 13; size: -; J: TRBJ2-5; V: TRBV6-1; D: -; DNA: TGTGCCAGCAGTGAACAGGTTCAAGAGACCCAGTACTTC; CDR3: CASSEQVQETQYF
length: 14; size: -; J: TRBJ1-2; V: TRBV3-1/TRBV3-2; D: -; DNA: TGTGCCAGCAGCCCGACGGTCCGGGTTGACGACTACACCTTC; CDR3: CASSPTVRVDDYTF
length: 15; size: -; J: TRBJ1-3; V: TRBV2; D: -; DNA: TGTGCCAGCAGGACTGAGGGAACCTCTGGAAACACCATATATTTT; CDR3: CASRTEGTSGNTIYF
length: 15; size: -; J: TRBJ2-1; V: TRBV7-2; D: TRBD2; DNA: TGTGCCAGCAGCTTGAGCGGGGCCTCCTACAATGAGCAGTTCTTC; CDR3: CASSLSGASYNEQFF
length: 13; size: -; J: TRBJ2-7; V: TRBV28; D: -; DNA: TGTGCCAGCAGTTGGGGCAGGTCGTACGAGCAGTACTTC; CDR3: CASSWGRSYEQYF
length: 15; size: -; J: TRBJ2-1; V: TRBV5-1; D: -; DNA: TGCGCCAGCAGGGAGGAGGGGGTCCCCTACAATGAGCAGTTCTTC; CDR3: CASREEGVPYNEQFF